This TCR beta chain appears in the sequencing data of a study of graft-versus-host responses after intestinal transplantation. TCRdb keeps only in-frame clones here, not all; method: immunoSEQ multiplex PCR. Here the sample spans roughly 25,000 clones, approximately 93% being singletons. The material was PBMCs, obtained 18 days after transplant. This TCR derives from a human patient who received an intestinal transplant, so some T cells may come from the graft donor.

Here the CDR3 reads CAISEFRTGRSHEQFF. The CDR3 DNA follows: TGTGCCATCAGTGAGTTTAGGACAGGACGTTCACATGAGCAGTTCTTC. The V gene is TRBV10-3, the J gene TRBJ2-1, with 7 positions matching TRBD1. Germline values: CDR1 ENHRY, CDR2 SYGVKD. J lost 8 bases, V lost 1 base, and 11 bases had no gene match. The length of the CDR3 is 16 residues.